A single sample gave rise to the 3 T cell receptor beta chains below, sequenced in a study of shared clonotypes between healthy human individuals. The method was immunoSEQ multiplex PCR; TCRdb's version includes in-frame clones alone and lacks a portion of them. The data show a few hundred thousand clones, about 96% seen once. The sample comprised memory CD8+ T cells sorted from blood. Stated subset: CD45RO+ cells pooled with CCR7-negative TemRA cells. The source of these receptors is a man younger than 45 in good health.

V usage is TRBV9 and J usage is TRBJ2-2; TRBD1 aligns across 11 bases. In germline, CDR1 is SGDLS, CDR2 YYNGEE. The CDR3 loop spans 16 amino acids. The V gene end was trimmed by 0 bases and the J gene end by 2 bases; junction bases not matched to a gene: 0. The CDR3 nucleotides read TGTGCCAGCAGCGTAGGGACAGGGGGCAACACCGGGGAGCTGTTTTTT. Residues: CASSVGTGGNTGELFF.

This chain uses TRBV30 with TRBJ1-5; possible D gene TRBD1, 5 bases. CDR1 GTSNPN and CDR2 SVGIG come from the germline V gene (reference sequence). V was shortened by 0 bases and J by 3 bases, with 15 bases between the two germline ends. This CDR3 contains 16 residues. This CDR3 reads CAWSVGRGRINQPQHF. DNA for the CDR3: TGTGCCTGGAGTGTGGGGAGGGGTAGGATCAATCAGCCCCAGCATTTT. Combining the CDR3 with reference TRBV30 and TRBJ1-5 gives the whole variable domain SQTIHQWPATLVQPVGSPLSLECTVEGTSNPNLYWYRQAAGRGLQLLFYSVGIGQISSEVPQNLSASRPQDRQFILSSKKLLLSDSGFYLCAWSVGRGRINQPQHFGDGTRLSIL.

In its sample, this clone was seen once. The same CDR3 arises from other DNA sequences in this sample as well. The chain combines TRBV7-9 with TRBJ2-1; D perhaps matches TRBD1 (5 bases). The V gene's germline CDR1 is SEHNR and CDR2 FQNEAQ (reference sequence). This CDR3 contains 11 residues. Trimming shortened V by 1 base and J by 10 bases, and 5 bases separated the two germline ends. The CDR3 spells CASSLGGEQFF. The CDR3 DNA follows: TGTGCCAGCAGCTTAGGGGGCGAGCAGTTCTTC. Together with reference TRBV7-9 and TRBJ2-1, the CDR3 gives the full variable domain: DTGVSQNPRHKITKRGQNVTFRCDPISEHNRLYWYRQTLGQGPEFLTYFQNEAQLEKSRLLSDRFSAERPKGSFSTLEIQRTEQGDSAMYLCASSLGGEQFFGPGTRLTVL.